These 3 T cell receptor beta chains originate from one sample sequenced in a study of blood T cell repertoires in COVID-19. Assay: immunoSEQ multiplex PCR; the TCRdb copy retains only in-frame clones and omits some. The sample consists of 70,000 to 80,000 clones, approximately 84% of them appearing once. Sequenced: peripheral blood. These receptors were obtained from a human donor in a cohort sampled during active COVID-19.

The chain employs TRBV24-1 and TRBJ2-2; D remains ambiguous. V lost 7 bases to trimming and J lost 3 bases, with 11 bases between them. The germline V gene has CDR1 KGHDR and CDR2 SFDVKD. This CDR3 is 14 amino acids long. CDR3 DNA sequence: TGTGCCACCAGAGCCTCCCCCTACACCGGGGAGCTGTTTTTT. Its protein is CATRASPYTGELFF.

The rearrangement joins TRBV19 to TRBJ2-3; the match to TRBD2 covers 7 bases. The CDR3 contains 16 residues. After removal of 5 bases from V and 3 bases from J, the junction contained 11 bases not matched to a gene. Germline V CDR1 and CDR2: LNHDA, SQIVND (reference sequence). The CDR3: CASSGRAGERTDTQYF. CDR3 sequence (DNA): TGTGCCAGTAGTGGGCGCGCGGGAGAAAGAACAGATACGCAGTATTTT.

V usage is TRBV15 and J usage is TRBJ2-1; 7 positions match TRBD2. The CDR3 is made up of 15 amino acids. The germline V gene has CDR1 LNHNV and CDR2 YYDKDF (reference sequence). The J segment lost 8 bases and the V segment lost 6 bases, leaving 13 bases of the junction unmatched. For the CDR3, the DNA is TGTGCCACCAGTAGGGCGGGGGAAAGCGAGGATGAGCAGTTCTTC. This sequence encodes CATSRAGESEDEQFF.